This T cell receptor (beta chain) is from a study of blood T cell repertoires in COVID-19. The method was immunoSEQ multiplex PCR; TCRdb's version includes in-frame clones alone and lacks a portion of them. The sample includes around 300,000 clones, around 90% of them seen just once. CDR1 is SGHTA and CDR2 is FQGNSA in the germline V gene. With 5 bases removed from V and 13 bases from J, the gap between germline ends came to 21 bases. The CDR3 is made up of 15 amino acids. Cohort placement rested on clinical history that participants reported themselves. Sequencing used PBMCs or T cells enriched from blood (not recorded which). The clonotype originates from a man aged 25-45 years who had recovered from COVID-19. V gene TRBV7-2 combines with J gene TRBJ1-6, with D unclear. The chain's CDR3 is CASSRITIPVGPLHF. The CDR3 region has the DNA TGTGCCAGCAGCCGTATTACCATTCCCGTGGGCCCCCTCCACTTT.